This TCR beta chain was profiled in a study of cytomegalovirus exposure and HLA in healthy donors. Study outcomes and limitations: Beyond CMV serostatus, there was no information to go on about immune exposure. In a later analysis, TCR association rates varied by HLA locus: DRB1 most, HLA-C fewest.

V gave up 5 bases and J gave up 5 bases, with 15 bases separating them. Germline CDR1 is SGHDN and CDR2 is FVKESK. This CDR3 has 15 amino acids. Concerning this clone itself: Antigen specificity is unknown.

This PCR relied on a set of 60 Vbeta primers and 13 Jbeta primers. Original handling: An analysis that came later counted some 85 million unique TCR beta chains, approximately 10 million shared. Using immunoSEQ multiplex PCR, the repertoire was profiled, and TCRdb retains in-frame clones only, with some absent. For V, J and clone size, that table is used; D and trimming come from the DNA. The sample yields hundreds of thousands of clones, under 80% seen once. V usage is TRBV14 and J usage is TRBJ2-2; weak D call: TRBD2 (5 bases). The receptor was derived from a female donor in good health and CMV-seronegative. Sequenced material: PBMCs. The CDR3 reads CASSFYSGGTGELFF. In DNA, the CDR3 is TGTGCCAGCAGCTTCTACTCGGGCGGGACCGGGGAGCTGTTTTTT.